In its sample, the clone carrying this T cell receptor beta chain was seen a few times. Its antigen is not identified. This sample was taken from a study of PD-L1 blockade in urothelial cancer. Background on the study: Patients' atezolizumab regimen, 1,200 mg intravenously every 3 weeks, began around 2014. T cells were recovered from blood samples at a median of approximately 150,000. Timepoints chosen for blood analysis were 3 weeks (second dose) and 6 weeks after treatment start. Findings of the study overall: Larger 3-week expansion of tumor-associated blood clones was seen in durable-benefit patients.

Profiled with immunoSEQ multiplex PCR; TCRdb holds only in-frame clones, not every one. The table shows about 23,000 clones, with approximately 89% occurring only once. V was clipped by 4 bases and J by 10 bases, with 16 bases between them. Germline lookup yields CDR1 SEHNR and CDR2 FQNEAQ (reference sequence). The CDR3 extends over 13 amino acids. Time point here: peripheral blood 6 weeks after treatment start. The TCR was taken from a woman between 55 and 75 years old with urothelial cancer. The chain uses TRBV7-9 and TRBJ1-1; the D is unclear. Sequencing used PBMCs, obtained around atezolizumab (anti-PD-L1) treatment. For the CDR3, the DNA is TGTGCCAGCAGCTCCCGGGAGGGTGAGGGAGCTTTCTTT. It yields the protein CASSSREGEGAFF.